These 26 T cell receptor beta chains came from one sample sequenced in a study of human T cells and chemical hapten exposure. Specified time point: pre-sensitization, week 0. Treatment given: therapeutic diphenylcyclopropenone sensitization with weekly scalp DPC. TCRdb passed the RACE reads through MiXCR, listing each CDR3 protein once. The table records more than 250,000 distinct CDR3 sequences, around 7.7% of them present only once. Here the sequenced sample was whole blood, taken in connection with sensitization to the hapten diphenylcyclopropenone (DPC). The source of these receptors is a man aged 18 to 35 with alopecia areata. Some clones in this sample may be carry-over from other donors' samples.

This clonotype has a count of ten or more. The rearrangement links TRBV5-1 to TRBJ1-5; D perhaps matches TRBD1 (6 bases). This CDR3 is 15 amino acids long. Trimming removed 2 bases from V and 2 bases from J, with 11 bases in between. The germline gives CDR1 SGHRS, CDR2 YFSETQ. CDR3 DNA: TGCGCCAGCAGCTTAGGGGCAGGGGGCAATCAGCCCCAGCATTTT. Translated, it gives CASSLGAGGNQPQHF.

This clonotype has a handful of counts. The chain links TRBV7-9 to TRBJ2-1, with 7 bases matching TRBD2. The CDR3 loop spans 14 amino acids. With 11 bases clipped from V and 0 bases from J, the junction kept 7 bases outside the gene matches. Germline V gene sequence: CDR1 SEHNR, CDR2 FQNEAQ (reference sequence). The CDR3, as DNA: TGTGCCGCGGGGGAGCGAAGCTCCTACAATGAGCAGTTCTTC. It encodes CAAGERSSYNEQFF. Using reference TRBV7-9 and TRBJ2-1 for the parts outside the CDR3, the full variable domain is DTGVSQNPRHKITKRGQNVTFRCDPISEHNRLYWYRQTLGQGPEFLTYFQNEAQLEKSRLLSDRFSAERPKGSFSTLEIQRTEQGDSAMYLCAAGERSSYNEQFFGPGTRLTVL.

The chain combines TRBV7-9 with TRBJ2-7, with no clear D. V was pared by 10 bases and J by 6 bases, with 16 bases between. This CDR3 is built from 12 residues. Germline CDR1 reads SEHNR; CDR2 reads FQNEAQ (reference sequence). The DNA of the CDR3 is TGTGCCACCCGGGCAGGCGCCCTCGAGCAGTACTTC. Its translation: CATRAGALEQYF.

In this sample, this clonotype turned up many times. The CDR3 region has the DNA TGTGCCAGCAGCTCGGGACAAGCAGAGACCCAGTACTTC. Translating gives CASSSGQAETQYF. This chain links TRBV9 with TRBJ2-5, with D possibly TRBD1 on 6 matching bases. There are 13 residues in the CDR3. Per germline, CDR1 SGDLS and CDR2 YYNGEE. Trimming cost V 4 bases and J 4 bases, with 11 bases left between them.

In this sample, this clonotype turned up many times. DNA of the CDR3: TGTGCCAGCAGTTACACTGCCGGGACAATCTATGGCTACACCTTC. It is translated as CASSYTAGTIYGYTF. The chain is built from TRBV6-5 and TRBJ1-2, with D possibly TRBD1 on 6 matching bases. V was cut by 2 bases and J by 4 bases, with 14 bases left in between. Germline lookup yields CDR1 MNHEY and CDR2 SVGAGI. The CDR3 is made up of 15 amino acids.

The V gene is TRBV6-2 or TRBV6-3, the J gene TRBJ2-5; TRBD1 matches at 7 bases. After removal of 2 bases from V and 4 bases from J, the junction contained 7 bases not matched to a gene. This CDR3 spans 15 amino acids. Per germline, CDR1 MNHEY and CDR2 SVGEGT. CDR3 sequence (DNA): TGTGCCAGCAGTTACCTCAGGACAGGTGTAGAGACCCAGTACTTC. Its protein is CASSYLRTGVETQYF.

In its sample, this clonotype was seen a few times. The chain links TRBV20-1 to TRBJ2-2; 8 bases are a match to TRBD2. Germline V gene lookup returns CDR1 DFQATT and CDR2 SNEGSKA (reference sequence). Trimming took 3 bases from V and 4 from J; bases not matched to a gene: 4. The CDR3 spans 14 residues. The CDR3 loop reads CSASGGAGTGELFF. Written as DNA, the CDR3 is TGCAGTGCTAGCGGGGGGGCTGGCACCGGGGAGCTGTTTTTT.

This chain links TRBV20-1 with TRBJ2-5; tentative D call: TRBD2 (6 bases). The germline V gene encodes CDR1 DFQATT and CDR2 SNEGSKA (reference sequence). The CDR3 totals 12 residues. V lost 6 bases to trimming and J lost 0 bases, with 8 bases between them. The CDR3, as DNA: TGCAGTGCGTGGGACTACCAAGAGACCCAGTACTTC. Protein: CSAWDYQETQYF.

The chain recombines TRBV7-2 with TRBJ2-7; no clear D. The CDR3 is 13 residues long. The germline V and J ends were trimmed by 0 bases and 9 bases, with 12 bases remaining between them. CDR1 and CDR2 (germline): SGHTA, FQGNSA. The CDR3 sequence is CASSLAVAEWQYF. The CDR3 region has the DNA TGTGCCAGCAGCTTAGCGGTCGCGGAATGGCAGTACTTC.

This clonotype has just a few counts. The chain has TRBV6-6 and TRBJ1-1, with 10 bases identical to TRBD1. The V gene end was trimmed by 8 bases and the J gene end by 4 bases; junction bases not matched to a gene: 13. From germline, CDR1 is MNHNY and CDR2 SVGAGI (reference sequence). The CDR3 is made up of 16 amino acids. The CDR3 sequence: CASHRDRGFSFTEAFF. The CDR3 nucleotides are TGTGCCAGCCACAGGGACAGGGGCTTTAGTTTCACTGAAGCTTTCTTT.

The V gene is TRBV2, the J gene TRBJ1-2; D ambiguous. The V end was cut by 5 bases, the J end by 3 bases, with 16 bases between. Germline loops: CDR1 SNHLY, CDR2 FYNNEI. This CDR3 comprises 15 residues. The DNA of the CDR3 is TGTGCCAGCAGTAGAGGCCCCACCTTCTACTATGGCTACACCTTC. Amino acids: CASSRGPTFYYGYTF.

The chain is built from TRBV4-3 and TRBJ1-1; perhaps TRBD1 as D (6 bases). Germline CDR1 is LGHNA and CDR2 is YSLEER. Trimming removed 1 base from V and 7 bases from J, with 19 bases in between. The CDR3 extends over 16 amino acids. The CDR3 coding sequence is TGCGCCAGCAGCCAAGGGGGGGGCCAAGCAAACCGTGAAGCTTTCTTT. The encoded protein is CASSQGGGQANREAFF.

This clonotype was picked up a small number of times. The rearrangement joins TRBV7-2 to TRBJ1-1; TRBD1 is a possible D gene (5 bases). V gave up 5 bases and J gave up 10 bases, with 26 bases separating them. Germline V CDR1 and CDR2: SGHTA, FQGNSA. The CDR3 sequence is 16 residues long. In nucleotides, the CDR3 is TGTGCCAGCAGCCCTAGACTGGGGACCCACTTTAGTAGAGCTTTCTTT. Translation gives CASSPRLGTHFSRAFF.

This clonotype was observed a few times. This chain joins TRBV7-2 and TRBJ1-1; D ambiguous. The V end lost 7 bases, the J end lost 7 bases, and 16 bases lay between the germline ends. This CDR3 comprises 13 residues. The germline V gene encodes CDR1 SGHTA and CDR2 FQGNSA. CDR3 nucleotide sequence: TGTGCCAGCAACCGTCGGGCTCAGGATGAAGCTTTCTTT. It encodes CASNRRAQDEAFF.

The chain recombines TRBV12-3 or TRBV12-4 with TRBJ1-3; D may be TRBD1 (6 bases). Trimming removed 4 bases from V and 1 base from J, with 11 bases in between. This CDR3 has 15 residues. CDR3 bases: TGTGCCAGCAGTTCAACAGGGCCTTCTGGAAACACCATATATTTT. Its translation is CASSSTGPSGNTIYF.

This clonotype was observed a handful of times. This chain links TRBV9 with TRBJ2-3, with 8 bases that match TRBD1. Germline V gene lookup returns CDR1 SGDLS and CDR2 YYNGEE. The ends lost 0 bases at V and 4 bases at J; junction bases unmatched: 7. This CDR3 region has 16 residues. Written as DNA, the CDR3 is TGTGCCAGCAGCGTAGGGTTCGGACAGGGAGCAGATACGCAGTATTTT. Translating it yields CASSVGFGQGADTQYF. The entire variable domain, with the rest obtained from reference TRBV9 and TRBJ2-3, is as follows: DSGVTQTPKHLITATGQRVTLRCSPRSGDLSVYWYQQSLDQGLQFLIQYYNGEERAKGNILERFSAQQFPDLHSELNLSSLELGDSALYFCASSVGFGQGADTQYFGPGTRLTVL.

This clonotype was counted between two and nine times. This sequence joins TRBV7-2 and TRBJ2-3, with D maybe TRBD2 (5 bases). The CDR3 extends over 15 amino acids. Trimming removed 5 bases from V and 3 bases from J, with 15 bases in between. Germline CDR1 is SGHTA and CDR2 is FQGNSA. The CDR3 spells CASSPRSGRTDTQYF. The CDR3 DNA reads as TGTGCCAGCAGCCCTCGATCGGGAAGGACAGATACGCAGTATTTT. Full variable domain (outside the CDR3, taken from reference TRBV7-2 and TRBJ2-3): GAGVSQSPSNKVTEKGKDVELRCDPISGHTALYWYRQSLGQGLEFLIYFQGNSAPDKSGLPSDRFSAERTGGSVSTLTIQRTQQEDSAVYLCASSPRSGRTDTQYFGPGTRLTVL.

The sample holds a few counts of this clonotype. The chain is built from TRBV7-2 and TRBJ1-3; D is ambiguous. Trimming shortened V by 1 base and J by 4 bases, and 5 bases separated the two germline ends. The CDR3 covers 13 residues. In germline, CDR1 is SGHTA, CDR2 FQGNSA. The CDR3 region is CASSLGRGNTIYF. The CDR3 DNA is TGTGCCAGCAGCTTAGGTCGAGGAAACACCATATATTTT. Drawing the rest from reference TRBV7-2 and TRBJ1-3, the complete variable domain is GAGVSQSPSNKVTEKGKDVELRCDPISGHTALYWYRQSLGQGLEFLIYFQGNSAPDKSGLPSDRFSAERTGGSVSTLTIQRTQQEDSAVYLCASSLGRGNTIYFGEGSWLTVV.

The rearrangement joins TRBV7-9 to TRBJ2-7, with D possibly being TRBD2 (5 bases). CDR3 length equals 13 residues. Trimming shortened V by 10 bases and J by 0 bases, and 13 bases separated the two germline ends. The germline V gene encodes CDR1 SEHNR and CDR2 FQNEAQ (reference sequence). CDR3 bases: TGTGCCACCCGAGGGCGAAGCTCCTACGAGCAGTACTTC. It specifies CATRGRSSYEQYF.

The rearrangement links TRBV10-2 to TRBJ2-3, with 11 bases lining up with TRBD2. The germline CDR1 and CDR2 sequences are WSHSY and SAAADI. V trimming: 6 bases; J trimming: 5 bases; junction bases outside the gene matches: 7. The CDR3 runs to 15 residues. CDR3 DNA: TGCGCCAGCAGGGTAGCGGGGGGGCATCGAGATACGCAGTATTTT. Translation: CASRVAGGHRDTQYF.

This clonotype was seen only a few times. J is TRBJ2-3 and V is TRBV19; 12 nucleotides agree with TRBD1. The CDR3 contains 15 residues. The junction had 5 bases not matched to a gene; V was cut back by 6 bases and J by 4 bases. Germline loops: CDR1 LNHDA, CDR2 SQIVND (reference sequence). CDR3 nucleotides: TGTGCCAGTAGGGGGGACAGGGGGCGTGCAGATACGCAGTATTTT. It yields the protein CASRGDRGRADTQYF. Together with reference TRBV19 and TRBJ2-3, the CDR3 gives the full variable domain: DGGITQSPKYLFRKEGQNVTLSCEQNLNHDAMYWYRQDPGQGLRLIYYSQIVNDFQKGDIAEGYSVSREKKESFPLTVTSAQKNPTAFYLCASRGDRGRADTQYFGPGTRLTVL.

Only a few counts were recorded for this clonotype. The chain carries TRBV15 and TRBJ2-1; 7 nucleotides align to TRBD2. The CDR3 sequence is 18 residues long. V shed 1 base, J shed 11 bases, and the junction held 20 bases outside the gene matches. The V gene's germline CDR1 is LNHNV and CDR2 YYDKDF (reference sequence). The DNA of the CDR3 is TGTGCCACCAGCAGAGCCCTTCCGGGAGTAGCGGGTGAAAAGAAGCAGTTCTTC. The encoded protein is CATSRALPGVAGEKKQFF.

This clonotype was seen a handful of times. The gene calls are TRBV28 and TRBJ1-4; D uncertain. This CDR3 region has 17 residues. Deletions cut 4 bases from V and 0 bases from J, with 15 bases between. Germline values: CDR1 MDHEN, CDR2 SYDVKM. This CDR3 is CASSSSPKMATNEKLFF. The CDR3 nucleotides read TGTGCCAGCAGTTCCTCACCGAAGATGGCAACTAATGAAAAACTGTTTTTT.

This clonotype was recorded a few times. V and J are TRBV3-1 and TRBJ2-4; unclear D gene. The CDR3 is 16 amino acids. With 4 bases removed from V and 0 bases from J, the gap between germline ends came to 13 bases. CDR1 and CDR2 (germline): LGHDT, YNNKEL (reference sequence). CDR3 loop: CASSPDRAIAKNIQYF. DNA for the CDR3: TGTGCCAGCAGCCCAGACCGGGCAATAGCCAAAAACATTCAGTACTTC.

This clonotype occurred many times. The chain combines TRBV24-1 with TRBJ1-5; no clear D. V was shortened by 5 bases and J by 0 bases, with 7 bases between the two germline ends. The CDR3 covers 14 residues. Germline V gene data show CDR1 as KGHDR and CDR2 as SFDVKD. The CDR3 DNA sequence: TGTGCCACCAGTGCGTCGTATAGCAATCAGCCCCAGCATTTT. Protein product: CATSASYSNQPQHF.

The chain employs TRBV28 and TRBJ1-1; no definite D call. Trimming removed 3 bases from V and 3 bases from J, with 11 bases in between. This CDR3 has 14 amino acids. Germline assignment: CDR1 MDHEN and CDR2 SYDVKM. The CDR3 sequence: CASSFPNRDTEAFF. The CDR3 DNA reads TGTGCCAGCAGTTTCCCTAATAGGGACACTGAAGCTTTCTTT.